This T cell receptor beta chain was captured in a study of neurological immune-mediated disorders. TCRdb processed the 5' RACE reads anew with MiXCR; each CDR3 protein has one entry. The sample includes 42,000 or so distinct CDR3 sequences, 2% to 2.5% of them seen just once. The V gene lost 3 bases and the J gene lost 0 bases, with 5 bases spanning the gap. The CDR3 is 14 amino acids. Germline V gene sequence: CDR1 MDHEN, CDR2 SYDVKM. This clonotype was seen repeatedly, ten times or more. The TCR sequence derives from a man aged 25-45 years with multiple sclerosis. The V and J genes are TRBV28 and TRBJ2-2; D is unclear. Sequencing was performed on PBMCs. The CDR3 protein is CASSLLTNTGELFF. The DNA of the CDR3 is TGTGCCAGCAGTTTGCTGACGAACACCGGGGAGCTGTTTTTT.